This TCR beta chain was found in a study of prognosis after radiotherapy for stage I lung cancer. Study-level background: Tumor type comprised squamous cell carcinoma in about 7 patients and adenocarcinoma in under 15.

On this clonotype itself: A read error likely explains this, since a far larger clone differs by one base.

Two time points each involved a draw of about 6 milliliters of peripheral blood. The germline CDR1 and CDR2 sequences are MNHGY and SAAAGT. V shed 5 bases, J shed 0 bases, and the junction held 10 bases outside the gene matches. This CDR3 has 16 amino acids. From genomic DNA, TCR beta CDR3 was amplified by two-round multiplex PCR. Every TRBV and TRBJ gene had its own specific primer in first-round PCR. MiXCR was run by TCRdb on the multiplex PCR reads, yielding one entry per CDR3 protein. The table has about 8,500 distinct CDR3 sequences, less than 65% seen once. The chain carries TRBV6-8 and TRBJ2-7; the match to TRBD2 covers 7 bases. The specimen was PBMCs, collected before or after stereotactic body radiation therapy (not recorded which). This sequence originates from a donor over 45 with non-small cell lung cancer. CDR3 DNA: TGTGCCAGCAGTCCTTCGCTCGGGGGGTCCTCCTACGAGCAGTACTTC. Encoded protein: CASSPSLGGSSYEQYF.